These T cell receptor beta chains were read from a single sample in a study of radiotherapy plus CTLA-4 blockade in lung cancer. Profiled with immunoSEQ multiplex PCR; TCRdb holds only in-frame clones, not every one. The sample lists about 97,000 clones, 65% to 75% seen once, with around 3% in the top ten. The sequencing here drew on peripheral blood, taken from a patient treated with radiotherapy plus ipilimumab. These receptor sequences come from a human donor with non-small cell lung cancer who had a partial response to radiotherapy plus ipilimumab. Some clones in this sample may be carry-over from other donors' samples. Each CDR3 is given with its conserved first and last residue. D genes are given only for firm matches. Size tells how often a clone was seen (once, few, many) or the class of an expanded clone, and some rows leave it out.

>TRBJ2-1|NA|13|TRBV19|NA
CASSAGPYNEQFF
TGTGCCAGTAGTGCGGGACCCTACAATGAGCAGTTCTTC
>TRBJ1-2|TRBD1|13|TRBV15|NA
CATSIDRGGGYTF
TGTGCCACCAGCATAGACAGGGGTGGTGGCTACACCTTC
>TRBJ2-7|NA|13|TRBV19|NA
CASIIGRLHEQYF
TGTGCCAGTATCATCGGCAGGCTCCACGAGCAGTACTTC
>TRBJ2-6|NA|13|TRBV7-2|NA
CASSPFWANVLTF
TGTGCCAGCAGCCCCTTCTGGGCCAACGTCCTGACTTTC
>TRBJ2-1|TRBD2|15|TRBV6-6|few
CASSYSSGSRDEQFF
TGTGCCAGCAGTTACTCGAGCGGGAGTCGGGATGAGCAGTTCTTC
>TRBJ2-7|NA|15|TRBV18|NA
CASSPVSDISYEQYF
TGTGCCAGCTCACCTGTGTCCGACATCTCCTACGAGCAGTACTTC
>TRBJ1-3|NA|15|TRBV4-2|many
CASSQARLSGNTIYF
TGTGCCAGCAGCCAGGCCAGGCTCTCTGGAAACACCATATATTTT
>TRBJ1-2|NA|12|TRBV28|NA
CASMKRPYGYTF
TGTGCCAGCATGAAGAGGCCCTATGGCTACACCTTC
>TRBJ2-7|TRBD2|14|TRBV9|NA
CAREPSGRKHEQYF
TGTGCCAGGGAACCTAGCGGGAGGAAGCACGAGCAGTACTTC
>TRBJ2-3|NA|14|TRBV25-1|few
CASRESGSTDTQYF
TGTGCCAGCAGGGAATCAGGGTCCACAGATACGCAGTATTTT
>TRBJ2-1|TRBD2|19|TRBV6-4|NA
CASSALGGRGGFIRNEQFF
TGTGCCAGCAGCGCCCTCGGTGGGCGGGGGGGCTTTATTCGGAATGAGCAGTTCTTC
>TRBJ2-7|TRBD1|13|TRBV7-9|once
CASSFGQGYEQYF
TGTGCCAGCAGCTTCGGACAGGGCTACGAGCAGTACTTC
>TRBJ2-1|NA|16|TRBV5-8|NA
CASSLRGYGSYNEQFF
TGTGCCAGCAGCTTAAGGGGCTACGGCTCCTACAATGAGCAGTTCTTC
>TRBJ2-7|TRBD2|14|TRBV7-9|NA
CASSPGASGYEQYF
TGTGCCAGCAGCCCCGGGGCTAGCGGCTACGAGCAGTACTTC
>TRBJ2-7|NA|14|TRBV10-3|NA
CAISYTGTSYEQYF
TGTGCCATCAGTTATACCGGGACATCGTACGAGCAGTACTTC
>TRBJ2-1|NA|19|TRBV28|NA
CASSLTGLMGRRTYNEQFF
TGTGCCAGCAGTTTAACGGGACTGATGGGGCGGAGAACCTACAATGAGCAGTTCTTC
>TRBJ1-2|NA|14|TRBV4-1|NA
CASSQGGGNYGYTF
TGCGCCAGCAGCCAAGGAGGCGGTAACTATGGCTACACCTTC
>TRBJ2-3|TRBD1|14|TRBV5-4|NA
CASKRDSTLDTQYF
TGTGCCAGCAAAAGGGACAGTACTTTGGATACGCAGTATTTT
>TRBJ1-2|NA|13|TRBV5-4|NA
CASSSPGYDGYTF
TGTGCCAGCAGCTCCCCGGGATACGATGGCTACACCTTC
>TRBJ1-3|NA|13|TRBV19|few
CASSMTAGNTIYF
TGTGCCAGTAGTATGACTGCTGGAAACACCATATATTTT
>TRBJ2-1|NA|14|TRBV30|once
CAWHRSATYDEQFF
TGTGCCTGGCACAGGTCAGCCACCTACGATGAGCAGTTCTTC